This T cell receptor beta chain was observed in a study of OX40 agonist ivuxolimab in advanced cancers. General notes on the study: The costimulatory receptor OX40 (CD134) was targeted by ivuxolimab, a fully human IgG2 agonistic monoclonal antibody. Intravenous ivuxolimab was administered to patients every 2 weeks at six dose levels: 0.01, 0.1, 0.3, 1.5, 3 and 10 mg/kg. Among the approximately 50 dose-escalation patients, about 19 had hepatocellular carcinoma, approximately 15 melanoma, 9 renal cell carcinoma and 9 head and neck cancer. In the dose-escalation cohort, 82.7% of patients were male, and the mean age was about 55 years, with a range of roughly 23 to 85. Prior anti-PD-1, anti-PD-L1 or anti-CTLA-4 therapy was permitted, and checkpoint inhibitors had been received by about 44% of dose-escalation patients. Partial responses were achieved by three dose-escalation patients, of whom one had hepatocellular carcinoma and two had cutaneous melanoma. The purpose of peripheral TCRbeta sequencing was to test whether ivuxolimab changed TCR sequence diversity and led to clonal T-cell expansion. The paper describes the monotherapy dose-escalation part (N of about 55 patients) of the phase I trial of ivuxolimab.

Patients with a history of autoimmune disease or receiving systemic immunosuppression were excluded from the trial. Peripheral blood for TCR sequencing was collected from all dose cohorts at baseline, on cycle 4 day 1, and on cycle 7 day 1. Samples came from an open-label, multicenter, first-in-human phase I dose-escalation trial of ivuxolimab. Adults with locally advanced or metastatic melanoma, renal cell, hepatocellular, or head and neck squamous cell carcinoma were enrolled in the trial. Before TCR sequencing, CD4+ T cells and CD8+ T cells were sorted from peripheral blood as separate populations. General conclusions and limits of the study: The antigen specificity of the clonally expanded peripheral T cells was not determined. Low levels of normalized T-cell clonal expansion were also seen in some nonresponding patients. In the 0.1-3.0 mg/kg groups, partial responders were among the patients with the lowest normalized peripheral clonal expansion, particularly in CD8+ T cells. On average, CD8+ T cells showed more expanded clones than CD4+ T cells after ivuxolimab. At doses of 0.1 to 3.0 mg/kg, clonal expansion of both CD4+ and CD8+ T cells in blood was seen between baseline and week 6.

The germline V end is reduced by 0 bases and the J end by 7 bases; junction bases left unmatched: 12. The germline V gene encodes CDR1 MNHEY and CDR2 SMNVEV (reference sequence). The CDR3 covers 16 residues, taking in both the cysteine and the phenylalanine. This entry keeps only the CDR3 DNA: 48 bases, framed from base 1. Genomic DNA was isolated from the sorted cells so that the TCRbeta CDR3 region could be sequenced. The immunoSEQ Assay was used to sequence the TCRbeta CDR3 regions. Drawn from immuneACCESS, this table holds only the in-frame rearrangements with V and J called that TCRdb kept. Clones are partly lost; checked studies trace under half to an unresolved V gene and leave the rest unexplained. Counted in this sample were around 79,000 clones; more than 70% of them appeared once. Clones ranked in the top ten supply around 0.8% of the sample. On this clone itself: It lacks a known antigen. No base quality values were provided; no much bigger clone lies one nucleotide off.

The clonotype was recovered from an adult with an advanced solid tumor such as melanoma, head and neck, liver or kidney cancer. The sequencing here drew on CD4+ or CD8+ T cells sorted from blood, taken in a trial of the OX40 agonist ivuxolimab. The chain is assembled from TRBV27 and TRBJ2-7, with 7 bases in between that match TRBD2. The DNA is as follows: TGTGCCAGCAGTTTATCCCCCCGGGGGGTGGATGGGGAGCAGTACTTC. This sequence encodes CASSLSPRGVDGEQYF.